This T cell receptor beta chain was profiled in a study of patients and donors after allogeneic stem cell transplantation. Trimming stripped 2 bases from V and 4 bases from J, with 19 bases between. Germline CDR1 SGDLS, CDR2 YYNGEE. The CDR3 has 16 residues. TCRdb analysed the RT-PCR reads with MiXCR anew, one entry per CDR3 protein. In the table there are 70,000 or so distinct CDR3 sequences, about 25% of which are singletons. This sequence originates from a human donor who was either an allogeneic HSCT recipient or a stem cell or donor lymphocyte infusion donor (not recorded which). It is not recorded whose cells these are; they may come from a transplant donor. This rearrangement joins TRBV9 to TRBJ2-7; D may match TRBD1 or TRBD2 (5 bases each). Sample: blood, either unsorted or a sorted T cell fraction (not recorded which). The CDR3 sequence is CASSVLGQGAFYEQYF. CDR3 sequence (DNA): TGTGCCAGCAGCGTCCTGGGCCAGGGAGCGTTTTACGAGCAGTACTTC.